Listed below are T cell receptor beta chains from one sample, sequenced in a study of T cell changes during pregnancy in multiple sclerosis. Repertoires were generated with immunoSEQ multiplex PCR, while TCRdb's copy carries only in-frame clones and drops some. This table has about 62,000 clones, about 88% appearing once. Material: peripheral blood, obtained in the first trimester of pregnancy. Receptor source: a female donor with multiple sclerosis, enrolled in a pregnancy study. CDR3s include the opening cysteine and the closing phenylalanine or tryptophan. The D gene is left open where the match is weak. Not every row has a clone size; where given, it reads once, few, many or a size class.

abundance: NA; j_gene: TRBJ2-3; d_gene: NA; v_gene: TRBV2; CDR3nt: TGTGCCAGCAATCAAGATACGCAGTATTTT; CDR3aa: CASNQDTQYF
abundance: NA; j_gene: TRBJ1-4; d_gene: NA; v_gene: TRBV30; CDR3nt: TGTGCCTGGAGTGCCTCCGCGGGTACTAATGAAAAACTGTTTTTT; CDR3aa: CAWSASAGTNEKLFF
abundance: NA; j_gene: TRBJ2-7; d_gene: NA; v_gene: TRBV7-2; CDR3nt: TGTGCCAGCAGCTTAGTGGGGGGAGGGACATTTACCACCTACGAGCAGTACTTC; CDR3aa: CASSLVGGGTFTTYEQYF
abundance: NA; j_gene: TRBJ1-1; d_gene: NA; v_gene: TRBV6-5; CDR3nt: TGTGCCAGCAGTTACGGGGGGACCCGGGAGGGCACTGAAGCTTTCTTT; CDR3aa: CASSYGGTREGTEAFF
abundance: NA; j_gene: TRBJ2-3; d_gene: NA; v_gene: TRBV2; CDR3nt: TGTGCCAGCAGTGTTCAGCGGCCCACAGATACGCAGTATTTT; CDR3aa: CASSVQRPTDTQYF
abundance: NA; j_gene: TRBJ2-7; d_gene: TRBD1; v_gene: TRBV6-5; CDR3nt: TGTGCCAGCAGTGACAGGGGGCACTACGAGCAGTACTTC; CDR3aa: CASSDRGHYEQYF
abundance: NA; j_gene: TRBJ2-7; d_gene: TRBD2; v_gene: TRBV18; CDR3nt: TGTGCCAGCTCACCCGGGCGGGAGCGAGAGCAGTACTTC; CDR3aa: CASSPGREREQYF
abundance: NA; j_gene: TRBJ1-4; d_gene: NA; v_gene: TRBV5-8; CDR3nt: TGTGCCAGCAGCCTTCAGTTGGGCTACGAAAAACTGTTTTTT; CDR3aa: CASSLQLGYEKLFF
abundance: NA; j_gene: TRBJ2-7; d_gene: NA; v_gene: TRBV15; CDR3nt: TGTGCCACCAGCAGCGAAACTTCCCGGGAGTACTTC; CDR3aa: CATSSETSREYF
abundance: NA; j_gene: TRBJ2-1; d_gene: TRBD1; v_gene: TRBV9; CDR3nt: TGTGCCAGCAGCGTAGGGGTGTCGGGGACAGCCCGCAATGAGCAGTTCTTC; CDR3aa: CASSVGVSGTARNEQFF
abundance: once; j_gene: TRBJ2-2; d_gene: TRBD2; v_gene: TRBV5-1; CDR3nt: TGCGCCAGCAGTTTCAGCGGGAGTTTCGCCGGGGAGCTGTTTTTT; CDR3aa: CASSFSGSFAGELFF
abundance: NA; j_gene: TRBJ1-1; d_gene: TRBD1; v_gene: TRBV27; CDR3nt: TGTGCCAGCAGTCCTGGACAGGGTATAGTGGAAGCTTTCTTT; CDR3aa: CASSPGQGIVEAFF
abundance: NA; j_gene: TRBJ2-5; d_gene: TRBD2; v_gene: TRBV5-5; CDR3nt: TGTGCCAGCAGCCGTAGCGGGAGGGCCCTTGAGACCCAGTACTTC; CDR3aa: CASSRSGRALETQYF
abundance: NA; j_gene: TRBJ1-5; d_gene: TRBD1; v_gene: TRBV27; CDR3nt: TGTGCCAGCAGTTTAGGGTACAGGGGGCTCAATCAGCCCCAGCATTTT; CDR3aa: CASSLGYRGLNQPQHF
abundance: NA; j_gene: TRBJ1-2; d_gene: NA; v_gene: TRBV2; CDR3nt: TGTGCCAGCAGCCCGGACGGGGAAGCCTATGGCTACACCTTC; CDR3aa: CASSPDGEAYGYTF
abundance: NA; j_gene: TRBJ2-2; d_gene: NA; v_gene: TRBV7-2; CDR3nt: TGTGCCAGCAGCCCTGCTAGCTTAAACACCGGGGAGCTGTTTTTT; CDR3aa: CASSPASLNTGELFF
abundance: NA; j_gene: TRBJ1-2; d_gene: TRBD1; v_gene: TRBV6-1; CDR3nt: TGTGCCAGCAACACAGGGGGCTATGGCTACACCTTC; CDR3aa: CASNTGGYGYTF
abundance: NA; j_gene: TRBJ1-1; d_gene: NA; v_gene: TRBV4-2; CDR3nt: TGTGCCAGCGGCCAACCCCACTTATCCGGTTATGACACTGAAGCTTTCTTT; CDR3aa: CASGQPHLSGYDTEAFF
abundance: NA; j_gene: TRBJ1-5; d_gene: TRBD1; v_gene: TRBV6-6; CDR3nt: TGTGCCAGCAGCCCAGGGGGATTGGGGCCCCAGCATTTT; CDR3aa: CASSPGGLGPQHF
abundance: NA; j_gene: TRBJ2-7; d_gene: NA; v_gene: TRBV11-2; CDR3nt: TGTGCCAGCAGCTTAGCAGGGCTCTTATACGAGCAGTACTTC; CDR3aa: CASSLAGLLYEQYF
abundance: NA; j_gene: TRBJ1-4; d_gene: NA; v_gene: TRBV25-1; CDR3nt: TGTGCCAGCAGTGGAGGACAGTGGGAAAAACTGTTTTTT; CDR3aa: CASSGGQWEKLFF
abundance: NA; j_gene: TRBJ2-3; d_gene: TRBD1; v_gene: TRBV7-2; CDR3nt: TGTGCCAGCAGCTTCAGGGGGAAGTCAGATACGCAGTATTTT; CDR3aa: CASSFRGKSDTQYF
abundance: NA; j_gene: TRBJ2-7; d_gene: NA; v_gene: TRBV27; CDR3nt: TGTGCCAGCAGTTTAAGCCTAACGGGGTACGAGCAGTACTTC; CDR3aa: CASSLSLTGYEQYF
abundance: NA; j_gene: TRBJ1-2; d_gene: NA; v_gene: TRBV5-1; CDR3nt: TGCGCCAGCAGCTTACGCCAGGATTATGGCTACACCTTC; CDR3aa: CASSLRQDYGYTF
abundance: NA; j_gene: TRBJ1-1; d_gene: TRBD1; v_gene: TRBV30; CDR3nt: TGTGCCTGGGGAACAGGGGGTCCTGAAGCTTTCTTT; CDR3aa: CAWGTGGPEAFF
abundance: NA; j_gene: TRBJ2-7; d_gene: NA; v_gene: TRBV7-2; CDR3nt: TGTGCCAGCAGCTTAGGTTTCATCGAGCAGTACTTC; CDR3aa: CASSLGFIEQYF
abundance: NA; j_gene: TRBJ2-1; d_gene: NA; v_gene: TRBV6-5; CDR3nt: TGTGCCAGCCATTTGAGCGGCCCCTCTATCAATGAGCAGTTCTTC; CDR3aa: CASHLSGPSINEQFF
abundance: NA; j_gene: TRBJ2-7; d_gene: NA; v_gene: TRBV25-1; CDR3nt: TGTGCCAGCAGCCACGCGGGTTTCTCCTACGAGCAGTACTTC; CDR3aa: CASSHAGFSYEQYF
abundance: once; j_gene: TRBJ1-2; d_gene: TRBD1; v_gene: TRBV6-1; CDR3nt: TGTGCCAGCAGCGACAGGGAGAGCTATGGCTACACCTTC; CDR3aa: CASSDRESYGYTF
abundance: NA; j_gene: TRBJ2-3; d_gene: TRBD1; v_gene: TRBV9; CDR3nt: TGTGCCAGCAGCCTGTTTGGGACCAAGGGGGCCACAGATACGCAGTATTTT; CDR3aa: CASSLFGTKGATDTQYF
abundance: NA; j_gene: TRBJ1-4; d_gene: NA; v_gene: TRBV7-9; CDR3nt: TGTGCCAGCAGGTTAGGGACGGCCGGGGAGGAAAAACTGTTTTTT; CDR3aa: CASRLGTAGEEKLFF
abundance: NA; j_gene: TRBJ1-1; d_gene: NA; v_gene: TRBV5-4; CDR3nt: TGTGCCAGCAGCTTAGGAGACAGGAACACTGAAGCTTTCTTT; CDR3aa: CASSLGDRNTEAFF
abundance: NA; j_gene: TRBJ2-1; d_gene: NA; v_gene: TRBV7-2; CDR3nt: TGTGCCAGCAGCTTAAACGGGAACTACAATGAGCAGTTCTTC; CDR3aa: CASSLNGNYNEQFF
abundance: few; j_gene: TRBJ2-3; d_gene: NA; v_gene: TRBV29-1; CDR3nt: TGCACCCTTTCCCAGATTACAGATACGCAGTATTTT; CDR3aa: CTLSQITDTQYF
abundance: few; j_gene: TRBJ1-3; d_gene: NA; v_gene: TRBV27; CDR3nt: TGTGCCAGCAGGGGGTGGAGGGACCCCGGAAACACCATATATTTT; CDR3aa: CASRGWRDPGNTIYF
abundance: NA; j_gene: TRBJ1-5; d_gene: TRBD1; v_gene: TRBV19; CDR3nt: TGTGCCAGTAGTAGTCCGGACAGGGGGCCTCAGCCCCAGCATTTT; CDR3aa: CASSSPDRGPQPQHF
abundance: few; j_gene: TRBJ1-2; d_gene: NA; v_gene: TRBV30; CDR3nt: TGTGCCTGGAGTGAACAGGCCGGAGCTAACTATGGCTACACCTTC; CDR3aa: CAWSEQAGANYGYTF
abundance: NA; j_gene: TRBJ1-1; d_gene: NA; v_gene: TRBV5-6; CDR3nt: TGTGCCAGCAGCTTGGACAGCACTGAAGCTTTCTTT; CDR3aa: CASSLDSTEAFF
abundance: NA; j_gene: TRBJ2-5; d_gene: TRBD1; v_gene: TRBV6-6; CDR3nt: TGTGCCAGCAGTTACCTGACAGGGGGCAGGGAGACCCAGTACTTC; CDR3aa: CASSYLTGGRETQYF
abundance: once; j_gene: TRBJ2-3; d_gene: NA; v_gene: TRBV19; CDR3nt: TGTGCCAGTACTACCCGGGACACTGATACGCAGTATTTT; CDR3aa: CASTTRDTDTQYF
abundance: NA; j_gene: TRBJ2-5; d_gene: NA; v_gene: TRBV4-3; CDR3nt: TGCGCCAGCAGCCAAGATCTACCGGCGGGCCAAGAGACCCAGTACTTC; CDR3aa: CASSQDLPAGQETQYF
abundance: NA; j_gene: TRBJ2-1; d_gene: NA; v_gene: TRBV5-1; CDR3nt: TGCGCCAGCAGCCAACAATACAATGAGCAGTTCTTC; CDR3aa: CASSQQYNEQFF
abundance: NA; j_gene: TRBJ2-2; d_gene: NA; v_gene: TRBV27; CDR3nt: TGTGCCAGCAGCTCCGACAGCGCGAACACCGGGGAGCTGTTTTTT; CDR3aa: CASSSDSANTGELFF
abundance: NA; j_gene: TRBJ2-6; d_gene: NA; v_gene: TRBV7-9; CDR3nt: TGTGCCAGCTCTCTTGCTGGGGCCAACGTCCTGACTTTC; CDR3aa: CASSLAGANVLTF
abundance: NA; j_gene: TRBJ2-6; d_gene: NA; v_gene: TRBV7-3; CDR3nt: TGTGCCAGCAGCTTTTTGTTGTTGTGGAACAGTGAGTCTGGGGCCAACGTCCTGACTTTC; CDR3aa: CASSFLLLWNSESGANVLTF
abundance: NA; j_gene: TRBJ1-1; d_gene: TRBD1; v_gene: TRBV6-5; CDR3nt: TGTGCCAGCAGTTACCGACAGGGGTACACTGAAGCTTTCTTT; CDR3aa: CASSYRQGYTEAFF
abundance: few; j_gene: TRBJ1-3; d_gene: NA; v_gene: TRBV19; CDR3nt: TGTGCGGGCAGGGGTGGAAACACCATATATTTT; CDR3aa: CAGRGGNTIYF